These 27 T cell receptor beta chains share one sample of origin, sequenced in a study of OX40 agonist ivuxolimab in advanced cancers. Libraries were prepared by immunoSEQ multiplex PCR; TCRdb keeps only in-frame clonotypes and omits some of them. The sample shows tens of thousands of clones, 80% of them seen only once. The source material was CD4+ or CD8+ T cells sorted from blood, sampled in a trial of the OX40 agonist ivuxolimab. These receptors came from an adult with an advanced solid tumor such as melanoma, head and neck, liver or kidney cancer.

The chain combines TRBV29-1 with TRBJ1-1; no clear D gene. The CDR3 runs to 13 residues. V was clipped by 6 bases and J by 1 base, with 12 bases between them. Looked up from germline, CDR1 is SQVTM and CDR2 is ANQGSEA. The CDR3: CSVGKTANTEAFF. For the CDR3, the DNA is TGCAGCGTCGGAAAAACAGCGAACACTGAAGCTTTCTTT. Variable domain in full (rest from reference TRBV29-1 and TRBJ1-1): SAVISQKPSRDICQRGTSLTIQCQVDSQVTMMFWYRQQPGQSLTLIATANQGSEATYESGFVIDKFPISRPNLTFSTLTVSNMSPEDSSIYLCSVGKTANTEAFFGQGTRLTVV.

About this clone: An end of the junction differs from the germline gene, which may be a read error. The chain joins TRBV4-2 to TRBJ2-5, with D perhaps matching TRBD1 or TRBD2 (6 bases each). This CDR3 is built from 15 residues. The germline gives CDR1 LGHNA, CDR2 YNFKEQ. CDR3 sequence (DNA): TGTGCCAGCAGCCAATCTCAGAGGTCGGGGGCGACCAAGTACTTC. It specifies CASSQSQRSGATKYF.

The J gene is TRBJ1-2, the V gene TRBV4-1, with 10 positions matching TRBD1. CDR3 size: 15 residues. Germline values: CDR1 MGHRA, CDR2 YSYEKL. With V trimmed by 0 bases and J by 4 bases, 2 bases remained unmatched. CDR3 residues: CASSQEDRGSYGYTF. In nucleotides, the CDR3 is TGCGCCAGCAGCCAAGAGGACAGGGGGTCCTATGGCTACACCTTC.

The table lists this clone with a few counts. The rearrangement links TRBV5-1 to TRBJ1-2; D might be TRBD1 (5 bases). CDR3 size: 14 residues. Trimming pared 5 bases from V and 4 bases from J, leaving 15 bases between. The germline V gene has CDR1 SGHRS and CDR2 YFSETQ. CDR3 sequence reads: CASRAGTQLYGYTF. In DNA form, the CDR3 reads TGCGCCAGCAGGGCCGGGACGCAACTCTATGGCTACACCTTC.

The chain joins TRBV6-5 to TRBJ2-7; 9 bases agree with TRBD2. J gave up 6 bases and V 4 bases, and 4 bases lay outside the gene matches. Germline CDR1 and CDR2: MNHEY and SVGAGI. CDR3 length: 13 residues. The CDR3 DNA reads TGTGCCAGCAGTTGGGGACTAGCAGGCGAGCAGTACTTC. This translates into CASSWGLAGEQYF.

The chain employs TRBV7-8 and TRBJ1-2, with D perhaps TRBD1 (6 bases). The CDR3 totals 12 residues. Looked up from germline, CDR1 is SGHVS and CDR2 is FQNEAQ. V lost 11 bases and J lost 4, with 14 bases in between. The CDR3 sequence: CASTGAAYGYTF. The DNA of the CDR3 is TGTGCCTCCACGGGGGCGGCCTATGGCTACACCTTC.

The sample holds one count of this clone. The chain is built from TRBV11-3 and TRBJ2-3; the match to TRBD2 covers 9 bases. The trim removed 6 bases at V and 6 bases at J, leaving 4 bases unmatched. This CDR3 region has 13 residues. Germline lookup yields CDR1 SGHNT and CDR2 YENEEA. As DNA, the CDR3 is TGTGCCAGCAGTTCCGGGACTAGCGATACGCAGTATTTT. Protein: CASSSGTSDTQYF.

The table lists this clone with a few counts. The chain's CDR3 is CASSLGLTPGELFF. CDR3 nucleotide sequence: TGTGCCAGCAGCTTAGGACTGACCCCCGGGGAGCTGTTTTTT. The chain joins TRBV11-2 to TRBJ2-2; D unclear. The CDR3 loop spans 14 amino acids. V was pared by 1 base and J by 6 bases, with 9 bases between. CDR1 and CDR2 from the germline V gene are SGHAT and FQNNGV.

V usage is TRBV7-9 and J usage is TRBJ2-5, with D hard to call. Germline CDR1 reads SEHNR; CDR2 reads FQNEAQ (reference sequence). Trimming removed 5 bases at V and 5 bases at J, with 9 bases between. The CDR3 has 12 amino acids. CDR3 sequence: CASSQIGETQYF. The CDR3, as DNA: TGTGCCAGCAGCCAAATCGGGGAGACCCAGTACTTC.

The CDR3 loop reads CASRLQGNTEAFF. Here the CDR3 DNA reads TGTGCCAGCAGACTACAGGGGAACACTGAAGCTTTCTTT. The chain uses TRBV27 and TRBJ1-1, with D perhaps matching TRBD1 (6 bases). With 6 bases removed from V and 1 base from J, the gap between germline ends came to 9 bases. Germline CDR1 and CDR2: MNHEY and SMNVEV (reference sequence). CDR3 length: 13 amino acids.

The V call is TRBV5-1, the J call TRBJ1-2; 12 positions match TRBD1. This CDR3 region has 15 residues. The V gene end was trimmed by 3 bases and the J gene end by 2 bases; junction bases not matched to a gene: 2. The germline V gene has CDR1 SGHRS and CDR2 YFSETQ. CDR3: CASSSGQGANYGYTF. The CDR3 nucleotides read TGCGCCAGCAGCTCGGGACAGGGGGCGAACTATGGCTACACCTTC.

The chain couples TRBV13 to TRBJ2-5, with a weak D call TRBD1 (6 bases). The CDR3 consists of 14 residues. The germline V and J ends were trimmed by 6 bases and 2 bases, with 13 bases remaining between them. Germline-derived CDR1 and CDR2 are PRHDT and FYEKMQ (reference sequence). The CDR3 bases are TGTGCCAGCAGTACAGGACAGCGTCAAGAGACCCAGTACTTC. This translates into CASSTGQRQETQYF. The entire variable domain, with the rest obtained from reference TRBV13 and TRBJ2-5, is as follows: AAGVIQSPRHLIKEKRETATLKCYPIPRHDTVYWYQQGPGQDPQFLISFYEKMQSDKGSIPDRFSAQQFSDYHSELNMSSLELGDSALYFCASSTGQRQETQYFGPGTRLLVL.

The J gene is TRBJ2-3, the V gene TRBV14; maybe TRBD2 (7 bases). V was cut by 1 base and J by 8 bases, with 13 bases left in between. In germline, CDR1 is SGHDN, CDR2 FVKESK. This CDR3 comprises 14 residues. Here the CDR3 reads CASSQGGGASTQYF. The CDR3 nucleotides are TGTGCCAGCAGCCAAGGAGGGGGGGCTAGTACGCAGTATTTT.

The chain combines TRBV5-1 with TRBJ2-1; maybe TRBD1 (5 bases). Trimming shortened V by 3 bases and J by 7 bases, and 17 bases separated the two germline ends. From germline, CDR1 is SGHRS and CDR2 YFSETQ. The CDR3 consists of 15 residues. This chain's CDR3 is CASSSAVGHTNEQFF. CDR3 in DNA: TGCGCCAGCAGCTCCGCCGTAGGACACACTAATGAGCAGTTCTTC. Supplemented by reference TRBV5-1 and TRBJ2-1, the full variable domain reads KAGVTQTPRYLIKTRGQQVTLSCSPISGHRSVSWYQQTPGQGLQFLFEYFSETQRNKGNFPGRFSGRQFSNSRSEMNVSTLELGDSALYLCASSSAVGHTNEQFFGPGTRLTVL.

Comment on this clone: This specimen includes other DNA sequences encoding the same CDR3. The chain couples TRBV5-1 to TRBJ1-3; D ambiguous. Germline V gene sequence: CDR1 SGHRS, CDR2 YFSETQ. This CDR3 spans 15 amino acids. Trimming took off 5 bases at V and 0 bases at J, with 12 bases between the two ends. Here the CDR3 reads CASSHDLSSGNTIYF. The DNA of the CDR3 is TGCGCCAGCAGTCACGACTTATCCTCTGGAAACACCATATATTTT.

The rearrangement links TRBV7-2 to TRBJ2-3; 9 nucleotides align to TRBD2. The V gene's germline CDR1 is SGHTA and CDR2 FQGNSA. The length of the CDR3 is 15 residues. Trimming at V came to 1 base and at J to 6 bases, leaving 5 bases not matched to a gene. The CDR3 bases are TGTGCCAGCAGCTTAGTCGTGACTAGCGGTGATACGCAGTATTTT. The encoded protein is CASSLVVTSGDTQYF.

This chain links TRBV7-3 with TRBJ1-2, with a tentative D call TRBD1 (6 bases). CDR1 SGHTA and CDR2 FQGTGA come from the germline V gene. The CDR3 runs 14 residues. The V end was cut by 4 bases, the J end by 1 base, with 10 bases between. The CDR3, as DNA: TGTGCCAGCAGCTACCGGACAGATAACTATGGCTACACCTTC. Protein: CASSYRTDNYGYTF.

The CDR3 reads CASSRPGQGGAFF. For the CDR3, the DNA is TGCGCCAGCAGCCGGCCGGGACAGGGGGGAGCTTTCTTT. The V call is TRBV4-1, the J call TRBJ1-1, with 11 bases fitting TRBD1. CDR1 MGHRA and CDR2 YSYEKL come from the germline V gene. The ends lost 4 bases at V and 10 bases at J; junction bases unmatched: 5. There are 13 residues in the CDR3.

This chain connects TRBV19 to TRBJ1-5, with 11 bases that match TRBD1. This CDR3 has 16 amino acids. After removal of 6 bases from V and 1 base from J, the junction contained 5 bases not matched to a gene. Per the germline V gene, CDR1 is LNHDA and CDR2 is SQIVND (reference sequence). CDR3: CASSQRDRGSNQPQHF. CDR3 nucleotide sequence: TGTGCCAGTAGCCAAAGGGACAGGGGGAGCAATCAGCCCCAGCATTTT.

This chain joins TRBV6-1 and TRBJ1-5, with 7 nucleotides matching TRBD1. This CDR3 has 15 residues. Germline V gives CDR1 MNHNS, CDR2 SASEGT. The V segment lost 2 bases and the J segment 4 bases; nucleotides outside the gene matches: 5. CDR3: CASSERTGRNQPQHF. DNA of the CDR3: TGTGCCAGCAGTGAAAGGACAGGTCGGAATCAGCCCCAGCATTTT.

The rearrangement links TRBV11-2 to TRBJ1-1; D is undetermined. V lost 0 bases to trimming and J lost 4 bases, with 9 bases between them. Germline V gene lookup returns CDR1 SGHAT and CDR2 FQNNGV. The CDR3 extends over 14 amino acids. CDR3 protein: CASSLDAGTTEAFF. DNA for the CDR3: TGTGCCAGCAGCTTAGATGCGGGAACCACTGAAGCTTTCTTT.

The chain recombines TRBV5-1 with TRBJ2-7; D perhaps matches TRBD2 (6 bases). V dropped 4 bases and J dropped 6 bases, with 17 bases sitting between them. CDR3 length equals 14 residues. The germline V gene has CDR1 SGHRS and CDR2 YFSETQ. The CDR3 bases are TGCGCCAGCAGCCCCGGGAGCTCAGGGCGCGAGCAGTACTTC. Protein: CASSPGSSGREQYF.

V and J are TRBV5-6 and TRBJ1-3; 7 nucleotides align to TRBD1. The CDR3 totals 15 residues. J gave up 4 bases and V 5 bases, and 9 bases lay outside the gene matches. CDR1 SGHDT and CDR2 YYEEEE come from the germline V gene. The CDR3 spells CASSVQGSRGNTIYF. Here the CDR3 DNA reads TGTGCCAGCAGTGTACAGGGGAGTCGCGGAAACACCATATATTTT. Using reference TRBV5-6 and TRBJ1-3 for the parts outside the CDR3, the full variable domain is DAGVTQSPTHLIKTRGQQVTLRCSPKSGHDTVSWYQQALGQGPQFIFQYYEEEERQRGNFPDRFSGHQFPNYSSELNVNALLLGDSALYLCASSVQGSRGNTIYFGEGSWLTVV.

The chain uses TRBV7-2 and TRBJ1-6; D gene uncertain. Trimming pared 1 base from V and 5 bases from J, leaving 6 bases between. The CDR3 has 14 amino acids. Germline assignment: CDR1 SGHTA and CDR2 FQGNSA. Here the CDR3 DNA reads TGTGCCAGCAGCTTAGAGATAGATAATTCACCCCTCCACTTT. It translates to CASSLEIDNSPLHF.

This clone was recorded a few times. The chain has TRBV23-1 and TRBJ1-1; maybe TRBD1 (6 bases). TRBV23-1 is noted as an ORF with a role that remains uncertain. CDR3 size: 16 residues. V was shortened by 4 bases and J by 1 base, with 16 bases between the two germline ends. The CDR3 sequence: CASSPGGQRTNTEAFF. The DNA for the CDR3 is TGCGCCAGCAGTCCCGGAGGACAGAGGACGAACACTGAAGCTTTCTTT.

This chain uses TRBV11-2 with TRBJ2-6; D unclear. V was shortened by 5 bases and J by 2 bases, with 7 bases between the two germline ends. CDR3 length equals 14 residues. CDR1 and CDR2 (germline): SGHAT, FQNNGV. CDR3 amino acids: CASSTGPGANVLTF. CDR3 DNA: TGTGCCAGCAGCACTGGGCCTGGGGCCAACGTCCTGACTTTC.

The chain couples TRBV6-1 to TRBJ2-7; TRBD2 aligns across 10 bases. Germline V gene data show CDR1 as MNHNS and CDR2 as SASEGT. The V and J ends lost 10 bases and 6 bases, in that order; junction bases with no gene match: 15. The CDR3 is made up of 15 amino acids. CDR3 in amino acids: CAIKRSGGTGGEQYF. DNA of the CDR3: TGTGCCATCAAACGTAGCGGGGGGACAGGAGGCGAGCAGTACTTC.